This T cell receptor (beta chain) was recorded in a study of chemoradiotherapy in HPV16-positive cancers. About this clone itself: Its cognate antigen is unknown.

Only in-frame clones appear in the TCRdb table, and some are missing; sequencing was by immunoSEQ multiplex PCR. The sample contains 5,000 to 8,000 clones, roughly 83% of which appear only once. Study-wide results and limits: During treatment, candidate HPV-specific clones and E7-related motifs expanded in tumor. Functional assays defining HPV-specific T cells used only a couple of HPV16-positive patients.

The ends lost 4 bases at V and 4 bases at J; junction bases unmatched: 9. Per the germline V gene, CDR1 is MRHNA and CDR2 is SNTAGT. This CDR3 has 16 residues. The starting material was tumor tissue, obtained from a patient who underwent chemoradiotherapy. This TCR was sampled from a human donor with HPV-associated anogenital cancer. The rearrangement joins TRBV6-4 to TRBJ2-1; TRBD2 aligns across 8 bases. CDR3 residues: CASSGQAGVGYNEQFF. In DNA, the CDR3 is TGTGCCAGCAGTGGTCAAGCGGGGGTGGGGTACAATGAGCAGTTCTTC.